The clone carrying this T cell receptor beta chain appeared a few times. In the same sample, other DNA sequences code for this CDR3. This entry comes from a study of shared clonotypes between healthy human individuals. This CDR3 has 14 amino acids. Germline V gene lookup returns CDR1 SGHRS and CDR2 YFSETQ. V lost 4 bases and J lost 1, with 8 bases in between. The table came from immunoSEQ multiplex PCR; TCRdb's copy has only in-frame clones and leaves some out. The table has approximately 2,300,000 clones, 92% seen once; the top ten hold approximately 0.4%. This receptor was taken from a man aged 18 to 29 in good health. Some clones in this sample may be carry-over from other donors' samples. The chain employs TRBV5-1 and TRBJ2-2, with D possibly being TRBD1 or TRBD2 (5 bases each). Sequences were obtained from naive CD4+ T cells from PBMCs. Subset reported: CD45RA+ positively selected. This chain's CDR3 is CASSGTVNTGELFF. In DNA form, the CDR3 reads TGCGCCAGCAGCGGGACGGTGAACACCGGGGAGCTGTTTTTT.